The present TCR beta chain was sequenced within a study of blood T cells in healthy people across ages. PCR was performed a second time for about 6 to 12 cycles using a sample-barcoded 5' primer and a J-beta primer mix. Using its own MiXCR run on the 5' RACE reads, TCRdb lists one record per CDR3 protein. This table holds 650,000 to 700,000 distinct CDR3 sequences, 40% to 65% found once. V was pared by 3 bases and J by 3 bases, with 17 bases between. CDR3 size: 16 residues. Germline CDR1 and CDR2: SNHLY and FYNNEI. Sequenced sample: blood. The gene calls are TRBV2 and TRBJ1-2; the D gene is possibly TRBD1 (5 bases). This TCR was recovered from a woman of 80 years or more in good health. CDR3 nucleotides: TGTGCCAGCAGTGAGATTCTTCGGGGCAGGGACTATGGCTACACCTTC. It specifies CASSEILRGRDYGYTF. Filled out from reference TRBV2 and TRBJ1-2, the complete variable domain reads EPEVTQTPSHQVTQMGQEVILRCVPISNHLYFYWYRQILGQKVEFLVSFYNNEISEKSEIFDDQFSVERPDGSNFTLKIRSTKLEDSAMYFCASSEILRGRDYGYTFGSGTRLTVV.